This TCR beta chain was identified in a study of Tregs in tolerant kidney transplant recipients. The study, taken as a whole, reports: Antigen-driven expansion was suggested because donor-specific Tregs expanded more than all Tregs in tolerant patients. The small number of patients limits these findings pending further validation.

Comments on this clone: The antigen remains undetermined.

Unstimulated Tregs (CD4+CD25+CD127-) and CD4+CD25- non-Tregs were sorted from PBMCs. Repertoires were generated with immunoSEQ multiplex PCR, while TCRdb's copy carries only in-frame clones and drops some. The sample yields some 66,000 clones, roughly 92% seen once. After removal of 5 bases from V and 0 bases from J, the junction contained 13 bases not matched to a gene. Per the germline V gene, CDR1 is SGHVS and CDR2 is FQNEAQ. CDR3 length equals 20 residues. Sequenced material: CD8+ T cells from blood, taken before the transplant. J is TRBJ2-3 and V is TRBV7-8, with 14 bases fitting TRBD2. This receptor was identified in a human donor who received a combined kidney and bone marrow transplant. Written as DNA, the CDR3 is TGTGCCAGCAGCATCCCCACCGGGACTAGCGGGGGCCTTAGCACAGATACGCAGTATTTT. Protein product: CASSIPTGTSGGLSTDTQYF.